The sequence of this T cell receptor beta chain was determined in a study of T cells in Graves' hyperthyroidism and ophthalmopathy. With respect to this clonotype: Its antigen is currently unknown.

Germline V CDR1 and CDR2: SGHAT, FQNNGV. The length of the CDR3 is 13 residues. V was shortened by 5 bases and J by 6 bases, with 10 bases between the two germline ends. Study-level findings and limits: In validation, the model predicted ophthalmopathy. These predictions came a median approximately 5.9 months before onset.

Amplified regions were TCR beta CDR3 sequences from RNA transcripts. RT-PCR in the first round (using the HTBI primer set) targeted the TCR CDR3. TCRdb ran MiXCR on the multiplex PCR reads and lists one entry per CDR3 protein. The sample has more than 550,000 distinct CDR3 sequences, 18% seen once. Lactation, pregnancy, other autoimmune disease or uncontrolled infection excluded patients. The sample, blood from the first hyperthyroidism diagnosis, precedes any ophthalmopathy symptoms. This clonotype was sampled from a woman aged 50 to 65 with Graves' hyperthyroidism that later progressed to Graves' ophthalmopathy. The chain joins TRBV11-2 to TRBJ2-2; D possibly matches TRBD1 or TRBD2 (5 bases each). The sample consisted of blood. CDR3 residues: CASSVWDAGELFF. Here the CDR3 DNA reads TGTGCCAGCAGCGTCTGGGACGCCGGGGAGCTGTTTTTT.